This T cell receptor (beta chain) appears in the sequencing data of a study of CD8 T cells in ankylosing spondylitis. General study points: Certain motif variants had earlier been reported in reactive arthritis synovial fluid and blood. Seemingly distinctive of ankylosing spondylitis blood was a TCR beta motif formed by eight highly homologous variants.

This CDR3 spans 11 amino acids. From germline, CDR1 is SQVTM and CDR2 ANQGSEA. V was clipped by 3 bases and J by 7 bases, with 9 bases between them. TCRdb processed the 5' RACE reads anew with MiXCR; each CDR3 protein has one entry. The sample records around 450,000 distinct CDR3 sequences, roughly a quarter being singletons. On this clonotype itself: The antigen remains unidentified.

The material sequenced was blood, either unsorted or a sorted T cell fraction (not recorded which). The clonotype was recovered from a male donor with ankylosing spondylitis. J is TRBJ1-1 and V is TRBV29-1, with a weak D call TRBD1 (5 bases). DNA for the CDR3: TGCAGCGTTGATAGGGGTAGTGAAGCTTTCTTT. This translates into CSVDRGSEAFF.